Shown below are 31 T cell receptor beta chains from a single sample sequenced in a study of beta chain features in type 1 diabetes. The study reverse transcribed the entire isolated RNA, so it sequenced expressed TCRB transcripts. Data came from immunoSEQ multiplex PCR; TCRdb stores just in-frame clones and leaves some out. The sample has over 150,000 clones, roughly 7.1% seen once; the top ten hold roughly 0.97%. For these TCRs, the target antigens are not known. Study-wide points: Within each of all four CD4+ subsets, Type 1 diabetes patients had TCRB CDR3s that were moderately but significantly shorter.

Sequencing was carried out using central memory CD4+ T cells from blood. These receptor sequences come from a woman between 40 and 50 years old with type 1 diabetes.

This clone was recorded at least ten times. V usage is TRBV29-1 and J usage is TRBJ2-5; 7 bases fit TRBD1. J gave up 5 bases and V 7 bases, and 7 bases lay outside the gene matches. Germline CDR1 is SQVTM and CDR2 is ANQGSEA. The CDR3 totals 12 residues. The CDR3, as DNA: TGCAGCGGGACAGGAGCTCTGGAGACCCAGTACTTC. Translation gives CSGTGALETQYF.

The rearrangement uses TRBV5-4 and TRBJ2-3; 8 bases are shared with TRBD2. With V trimmed by 4 bases and J by 3 bases, 7 bases remained unmatched. Germline CDR1 reads SGHNT; CDR2 reads YYREEE (reference sequence). CDR3 length: 15 amino acids. CDR3 protein: CASSASTSVTDTQYF. CDR3 in DNA: TGTGCCAGCAGCGCCTCGACTAGCGTGACAGATACGCAGTATTTT.

This chain connects TRBV15 to TRBJ2-5, with D perhaps TRBD2 (5 bases). The CDR3 totals 16 residues. V lost 3 bases and J 4 bases, leaving 18 bases between the germline ends. Per germline, CDR1 LNHNV and CDR2 YYDKDF (reference sequence). CDR3 DNA: TGTGCCACCAGCAGGGACTCCAGCGTAGGTAGAGAGACCCAGTACTTC. Translated: CATSRDSSVGRETQYF.

As regards this clone: Within the sample, other DNA sequences also encode this same CDR3. The V gene is TRBV4-3, the J gene TRBJ2-2, with D possibly being TRBD2 (5 bases). Germline loops: CDR1 LGHNA, CDR2 YSLEER. The CDR3 consists of 15 residues. V was clipped by 0 bases and J by 1 base, with 6 bases between them. The CDR3 is CASSQEGGNTGELFF. CDR3 nucleotides: TGCGCCAGCAGCCAAGAAGGAGGGAACACCGGGGAGCTGTTTTTT.

V is TRBV7-9 and J is TRBJ1-5; 10 bases match TRBD1. After removal of 4 bases from V and 0 bases from J, the junction contained 9 bases not matched to a gene. The germline V gene encodes CDR1 SEHNR and CDR2 FQNEAQ (reference sequence). The CDR3 spans 18 residues. The CDR3 sequence: CASSYNYGTGDSNQPQHF. The CDR3 coding sequence is TGTGCCAGCAGCTACAACTATGGGACAGGGGATAGCAATCAGCCCCAGCATTTT.

The chain joins TRBV25-1 to TRBJ1-1, with 9 bases lining up with TRBD1. Germline CDR1 reads MGHDK; CDR2 reads SYGVNS. CDR3 length: 13 amino acids. The ends lost 9 bases at V and 4 bases at J; junction bases unmatched: 6. The CDR3 loop is CASAGQGGTEAFF. The CDR3 region has the DNA TGTGCCAGTGCGGGACAGGGTGGCACTGAAGCTTTCTTT. Full variable domain (outside the CDR3, taken from reference TRBV25-1 and TRBJ1-1): EADIYQTPRYLVIGTGKKITLECSQTMGHDKMYWYQQDPGMELHLIHYSYGVNSTEKGDLSSESTVSRIRTEHFPLTLESARPSHTSQYLCASAGQGGTEAFFGQGTRLTVV.

This clone was counted ten times or more. The chain employs TRBV28 and TRBJ2-7; 7 positions match TRBD1. From germline, CDR1 is MDHEN and CDR2 SYDVKM. Trimming at V came to 4 bases and at J to 3 bases, leaving 9 bases not matched to a gene. This CDR3 comprises 15 residues. CDR3 residues: CASSSPTGIDYEQYF. The CDR3, as DNA: TGTGCCAGCAGTTCCCCGACAGGGATCGACTACGAGCAGTACTTC.

This chain connects TRBV6-5 to TRBJ1-1; 8 bases agree with TRBD1. Germline V gene data show CDR1 as MNHEY and CDR2 as SVGAGI. This CDR3 contains 13 residues. V lost 6 bases, J lost 8 bases, and 8 bases stayed unmatched. CDR3 protein: CASSRTGFGEAFF. DNA for the CDR3: TGTGCCAGCAGCCGGACAGGGTTTGGCGAAGCTTTCTTT.

This sequence joins TRBV11-2 and TRBJ2-7, with D uncertain. This CDR3 has 12 amino acids. Germline CDR1 SGHAT, CDR2 FQNNGV. Trimming left V 1 base short and J 5 bases short, with 6 bases between. In DNA, the CDR3 is TGTGCCAGCAGCTTAGTGTTTAACGAGCAGTACTTC. This codes for CASSLVFNEQYF. Variable domain in full (rest from reference TRBV11-2 and TRBJ2-7): EAGVAQSPRYKIIEKRQSVAFWCNPISGHATLYWYQQILGQGPKLLIQFQNNGVVDDSQLPKDRFSAERLKGVDSTLKIQPAKLEDSAVYLCASSLVFNEQYFGPGTRLTVT.

The V and J genes are TRBV25-1 and TRBJ1-1, with D perhaps matching TRBD1 (5 bases). The V end lost 6 bases, the J end lost 1 base, and 9 bases lay between the germline ends. The CDR3 totals 13 residues. Germline loops: CDR1 MGHDK, CDR2 SYGVNS. The CDR3 DNA reads as TGTGCCAGCAGAGCTACAGGGAACACTGAAGCTTTCTTT. Translation gives CASRATGNTEAFF.

The chain is built from TRBV14 and TRBJ1-6; unclear D gene. The CDR3 is 16 amino acids. Germline CDR1 reads SGHDN; CDR2 reads FVKESK. Trimming took 0 bases from V and 7 from J, leaving 13 bases between them. CDR3 amino acids: CASSQDAPPWNSPLHF. CDR3 nucleotides: TGTGCCAGCAGCCAAGATGCGCCCCCCTGGAATTCACCCCTCCACTTT.

This clone came up a few times. Other nucleotide sequences in the sample specify the same CDR3. The genes are TRBV28 and TRBJ2-5; 9 nucleotides match TRBD1. The V segment lost 6 bases and the J segment 4 bases; nucleotides outside the gene matches: 0. The CDR3 is made up of 12 amino acids. Germline V gene data show CDR1 as MDHEN and CDR2 as SYDVKM. As DNA, the CDR3 is TGTGCCAGCAGACAGGGGGCAGAGACCCAGTACTTC. Its translation is CASRQGAETQYF. Filled out from reference TRBV28 and TRBJ2-5, the complete variable domain reads DVKVTQSSRYLVKRTGEKVFLECVQDMDHENMFWYRQDPGLGLRLIYFSYDVKMKEKGDIPEGYSVSREKKERFSLILESASTNQTSMYLCASRQGAETQYFGPGTRLLVL.

The chain employs TRBV19 and TRBJ1-1; TRBD1 might be the D (5 bases). The CDR3 loop spans 14 amino acids. Germline CDR1 reads LNHDA; CDR2 reads SQIVND (reference sequence). Trimming pared 4 bases from V and 1 base from J, leaving 10 bases between. This chain's CDR3 is CASSRGGTNTEAFF. In nucleotides, the CDR3 is TGTGCCAGTAGTAGGGGGGGGACGAACACTGAAGCTTTCTTT.

Many counts were recorded for this clone. The chain has TRBV7-9 and TRBJ2-1, with D perhaps TRBD2 (5 bases). Germline V gene data show CDR1 as SEHNR and CDR2 as FQNEAQ (reference sequence). The CDR3 runs to 15 residues. The ends were cut back, 1 base at V and 6 bases at J, with 13 bases in the middle. The CDR3 DNA sequence: TGTGCCAGCAGCTTAGGGGCTAGCCGCCGCAATGAGCAGTTCTTC. Its translation is CASSLGASRRNEQFF.

The chain uses TRBV25-1 and TRBJ2-1, with a weak D call TRBD2 (5 bases). Deletions cut 8 bases from V and 7 bases from J, with 18 bases between. This CDR3 region has 14 residues. In germline, CDR1 is MGHDK, CDR2 SYGVNS. CDR3 coding DNA: TGTGCCAGCCCCCGGAGGCGGGTTGGGAATGAGCAGTTCTTC. This encodes CASPRRRVGNEQFF.

The chain is built from TRBV4-1 and TRBJ1-2; 7 nucleotides align to TRBD1. With V trimmed by 0 bases and J by 0 bases, 4 bases remained unmatched. Germline V lookup: CDR1 MGHRA, CDR2 YSYEKL. The CDR3 has 16 amino acids. In nucleotides, the CDR3 is TGCGCCAGCAGCCAAGATCCCACAGGGGCTAACTATGGCTACACCTTC. It specifies CASSQDPTGANYGYTF.

A word on this clone: Other DNA sequences in this sample translate to the same CDR3. The V and J genes are TRBV30 and TRBJ2-5; D perhaps matches TRBD1 (6 bases). CDR1 is GTSNPN, CDR2 SVGIG, per germline (reference sequence). Trimming removed 0 bases from V and 5 bases from J, with 7 bases in between. CDR3 length: 12 amino acids. The CDR3 bases are TGTGCCTGGAGTGTTCAGGGGGAGACCCAGTACTTC. This codes for CAWSVQGETQYF. Full variable domain (rest looked up from reference TRBV30 and TRBJ2-5): SQTIHQWPATLVQPVGSPLSLECTVEGTSNPNLYWYRQAAGRGLQLLFYSVGIGQISSEVPQNLSASRPQDRQFILSSKKLLLSDSGFYLCAWSVQGETQYFGPGTRLLVL.

The chain couples TRBV28 to TRBJ1-2, with TRBD1 matching over 9 bases. J gave up 6 bases and V 6 bases, and 11 bases lay outside the gene matches. The CDR3 totals 15 residues. Germline loops: CDR1 MDHEN, CDR2 SYDVKM. The CDR3 sequence: CASRSHLRTGDGYTF. CDR3 bases: TGTGCCAGCAGGTCACACTTAAGGACAGGGGATGGCTACACCTTC.

The chain joins TRBV18 to TRBJ2-1, with D possibly matching TRBD1 (6 bases). V lost 3 bases and J 5 bases, leaving 11 bases between the germline ends. The CDR3 spans 14 residues. Germline V gene lookup returns CDR1 KGHSH and CDR2 LQKENI. DNA for the CDR3: TGTGCCAGCTCACCTGGACAGAGGCACAATGAGCAGTTCTTC. This encodes CASSPGQRHNEQFF.

This clone was recorded at least ten times. V usage is TRBV7-2 and J usage is TRBJ1-6; unclear D gene. Germline assignment: CDR1 SGHTA and CDR2 FQGNSA. The CDR3 contains 12 residues. Deletions cut 6 bases from V and 9 bases from J, with 9 bases between. For the CDR3, the DNA is TGTGCCAGCAGTTACCCGGGTTCACCCCTCCACTTT. This codes for CASSYPGSPLHF. The full variable domain, its missing parts supplied by reference TRBV7-2 and TRBJ1-6, is GAGVSQSPSNKVTEKGKDVELRCDPISGHTALYWYRQSLGQGLEFLIYFQGNSAPDKSGLPSDRFSAERTGGSVSTLTIQRTQQEDSAVYLCASSYPGSPLHFGNGTRLTVT.

This sequence joins TRBV11-2 and TRBJ2-4; 7 bases match TRBD1. This CDR3 region has 14 residues. The ends lost 5 bases at V and 5 bases at J; junction bases unmatched: 6. Germline values: CDR1 SGHAT, CDR2 FQNNGV. CDR3 DNA: TGTGCCAGCAGCCCCTACGGGACAGAAAACATTCAGTACTTC. Its protein product is CASSPYGTENIQYF.

In its sample, this clone was seen a few times. The chain joins TRBV4-3 to TRBJ1-1, with 7 bases lining up with TRBD1. Per germline, CDR1 LGHNA and CDR2 YSLEER. V was pared by 4 bases and J by 3 bases, with 11 bases of the junction left unmatched. The CDR3 consists of 16 residues. The CDR3 sequence: CASSPFRTGGDTEAFF. The CDR3 DNA reads as TGCGCCAGCAGCCCCTTCAGGACAGGTGGGGACACTGAAGCTTTCTTT.

There are a few counts of this clone. In the same sample, other DNA sequences code for this CDR3. V gene TRBV18 combines with J gene TRBJ2-7; D perhaps matches TRBD1 (6 bases). Germline CDR1 KGHSH, CDR2 LQKENI. Deletions cut 3 bases from V and 4 bases from J, with 13 bases between. The CDR3 length is 14 residues. In DNA form, the CDR3 reads TGTGCCAGCTCACCGGCCAGGGGACCTTACGAGCAGTACTTC. This encodes CASSPARGPYEQYF.

This clone showed up just a few times. The chain employs TRBV18 and TRBJ1-2; 8 bases align to TRBD1. V gave up 9 bases and J gave up 4 bases; unmatched junction bases: 7. CDR1 and CDR2 from the germline V gene are KGHSH and LQKENI. The CDR3 has 13 residues. The CDR3, as DNA: TGTGCCAGTCACTCCGGGACAGGCTATGGCTACACCTTC. Translating it yields CASHSGTGYGYTF.

The sample holds one count of this clone. This may come from a read error, since a much larger clone is one base off. The chain employs TRBV6-5 and TRBJ2-7; D gene ambiguous. The V and J ends lost 4 bases and 4 bases respectively, with 5 bases between them. CDR1 MNHEY and CDR2 SVGAGI come from the germline V gene. This CDR3 is 11 amino acids long. CDR3 bases: TGTGCCAGCAGTTTCAGTTACGAGCAGTACTTC. This codes for CASSFSYEQYF.

This clone was detected only a few times. This chain connects TRBV4-2 to TRBJ1-5; 7 positions agree with TRBD1. The germline V gene has CDR1 LGHNA and CDR2 YNFKEQ. The V segment lost 2 bases and the J segment 2 bases; nucleotides outside the gene matches: 6. CDR3 size: 16 residues. This CDR3 is CASSQFSQGGNQPQHF. The CDR3, as DNA: TGTGCCAGCAGCCAATTTTCCCAGGGGGGCAATCAGCCCCAGCATTTT.

This clone has more than one count but fewer than ten. The chain is built from TRBV7-2 and TRBJ2-7; 9 nucleotides line up with TRBD1. The V and J ends lost 5 bases and 4 bases, in that order; junction bases with no gene match: 9. This CDR3 is 15 amino acids long. CDR1 is SGHTA and CDR2 is FQGNSA in the germline V gene. CDR3 nucleotides: TGTGCCAGCAGCGCACAACAGGGGGCAATTTACGAGCAGTACTTC. Protein: CASSAQQGAIYEQYF.

The CDR3 DNA follows: TGTGCCAGTAGTATAGAAGCGAGTTATGGCTACACCTTC. This encodes CASSIEASYGYTF. The chain joins TRBV19 to TRBJ1-2; no clear D. Germline values: CDR1 LNHDA, CDR2 SQIVND (reference sequence). CDR3 size: 13 residues. V lost 0 bases and J 5 bases, leaving 7 bases between the germline ends.

The J gene is TRBJ1-5, the V gene TRBV28; D is unresolved. Trimming removed 8 bases from V and 3 bases from J, with 8 bases in between. Germline assignment: CDR1 MDHEN and CDR2 SYDVKM. The CDR3 contains 12 residues. CDR3 sequence (DNA): TGTGCCAGCCTATTCCCCAATCAGCCCCAGCATTTT. Protein: CASLFPNQPQHF.

The CDR3 here is CASANSGYSSYEQYF. Written as DNA, the CDR3 is TGTGCCAGCGCAAATTCAGGGTATTCATCCTACGAGCAGTACTTC. The chain uses TRBV28 and TRBJ2-7; D might be TRBD1 (5 bases). Trimming stripped 8 bases from V and 1 base from J, with 18 bases between. CDR3 length equals 15 residues. Germline lookup yields CDR1 MDHEN and CDR2 SYDVKM. The variable domain in full, completed from reference TRBV28 and TRBJ2-7, reads DVKVTQSSRYLVKRTGEKVFLECVQDMDHENMFWYRQDPGLGLRLIYFSYDVKMKEKGDIPEGYSVSREKKERFSLILESASTNQTSMYLCASANSGYSSYEQYFGPGTRLTVT.

In its sample, this clone was seen many times. The chain joins TRBV9 to TRBJ2-1; perhaps TRBD2 as D (6 bases). The CDR3 spans 12 residues. The V end was cut by 3 bases, the J end by 6 bases, with 7 bases between. Germline V gives CDR1 SGDLS, CDR2 YYNGEE. CDR3 residues: CASSGLGNEQFF. The CDR3 DNA reads as TGTGCCAGCAGCGGACTAGGCAATGAGCAGTTCTTC. Drawing the rest from reference TRBV9 and TRBJ2-1, the complete variable domain is DSGVTQTPKHLITATGQRVTLRCSPRSGDLSVYWYQQSLDQGLQFLIQYYNGEERAKGNILERFSAQQFPDLHSELNLSSLELGDSALYFCASSGLGNEQFFGPGTRLTVL.